Following are 25 T cell receptor beta chains from one sample sequenced in a study of shared clonotypes between healthy human individuals. The protocol was immunoSEQ multiplex PCR, while the TCRdb copy is restricted to in-frame clones and leaves out a portion. The table records approximately 980,000 clones, 76% of them present only once. Input material: memory CD4+ T cells sorted from blood. Documented subset: CD45RA-negative fraction. The receptors originated from a man aged 18 to 30 in good health.

This rearrangement joins TRBV5-8 to TRBJ2-7; TRBD2 is a possible D gene (5 bases). Trimming removed 2 bases at V and 0 bases at J, with 9 bases between. Germline V gene lookup returns CDR1 SGHTS and CDR2 YDEGEE. CDR3 length equals 14 residues. The CDR3 sequence: CASSFSGSSYEQYF. Here the CDR3 DNA reads TGTGCCAGCAGCTTCTCGGGGAGCTCCTACGAGCAGTACTTC.

The chain joins TRBV16 to TRBJ1-2; D is unclear. The CDR3 totals 13 residues. The ends were cut back, 0 bases at V and 8 bases at J, with 10 bases in the middle. CDR1 and CDR2 from the germline V gene are KGHSY and FQNENV. The CDR3 here is CASSQSSGSGYTF. The CDR3 DNA follows: TGTGCCAGCAGCCAATCATCGGGGTCAGGCTACACCTTC.

The chain is built from TRBV7-2 and TRBJ2-7, with a tentative D call TRBD1 (6 bases). This CDR3 is built from 14 residues. The germline V gene encodes CDR1 SGHTA and CDR2 FQGNSA. V lost 4 bases and J 3 bases, leaving 13 bases between the germline ends. CDR3 in amino acids: CASSSSRGNYEQYF. The CDR3 DNA follows: TGTGCCAGCAGCTCCTCCAGGGGTAACTACGAGCAGTACTTC.

The chain employs TRBV5-5 and TRBJ1-3; 7 nucleotides agree with TRBD1. The germline gives CDR1 SGHKS, CDR2 YYEKEE (reference sequence). V trimming: 1 base; J trimming: 4 bases; junction bases outside the gene matches: 2. This CDR3 is built from 14 residues. The CDR3: CASSLTGAGNTIYF. CDR3 sequence (DNA): TGTGCCAGCAGCTTGACAGGGGCCGGAAACACCATATATTTT.

This clone was counted once. The chain has TRBV5-4 and TRBJ2-3; a weak D match, TRBD1 (5 bases). The CDR3 consists of 14 residues. Per the germline V gene, CDR1 is SGHNT and CDR2 is YYREEE (reference sequence). Trimming cost V 1 base and J 0 bases, with 6 bases left between them. Written as DNA, the CDR3 is TGTGCCAGCAGCTTGCCAGGGAGCACAGATACGCAGTATTTT. Its translation is CASSLPGSTDTQYF.

The chain combines TRBV5-1 with TRBJ2-7, with 11 bases fitting TRBD2. The CDR3 length is 15 residues. The trim removed 4 bases at V and 3 bases at J, leaving 6 bases unmatched. CDR1 and CDR2 from the germline V gene are SGHRS and YFSETQ. The CDR3 DNA reads TGCGCCAGCAGCGTACTAGCGGGAGACTTCTACGAGCAGTACTTC. Protein sequence: CASSVLAGDFYEQYF.

The chain has TRBV5-1 and TRBJ1-1, with 10 bases matching TRBD1. Trimming took 6 bases from V and 6 from J; bases not matched to a gene: 11. This CDR3 is 15 amino acids long. Germline CDR1 reads SGHRS; CDR2 reads YFSETQ. The CDR3 nucleotides read TGCGCCAGCACCATGGACAGGGGGTATTACTCTGAAGCTTTCTTT. Amino acids: CASTMDRGYYSEAFF. Full variable domain (missing parts from reference TRBV5-1 and TRBJ1-1): KAGVTQTPRYLIKTRGQQVTLSCSPISGHRSVSWYQQTPGQGLQFLFEYFSETQRNKGNFPGRFSGRQFSNSRSEMNVSTLELGDSALYLCASTMDRGYYSEAFFGQGTRLTVV.

This sequence joins TRBV5-1 and TRBJ2-7; D is ambiguous. CDR3 length: 11 amino acids. V was cut by 7 bases and J by 0 bases, with 5 bases left in between. CDR1 SGHRS and CDR2 YFSETQ come from the germline V gene. CDR3 sequence (DNA): TGCGCCAGCGCCAGCTCCTACGAGCAGTACTTC. Translating gives CASASSYEQYF.

The V call is TRBV28, the J call TRBJ2-7, with 9 bases identical to TRBD2. The CDR3 consists of 15 residues. Germline lookup yields CDR1 MDHEN and CDR2 SYDVKM. With 2 bases clipped from V and 3 bases from J, the junction kept 5 bases outside the gene matches. The CDR3, as DNA: TGTGCCAGCAGTTTAGGCGGGGGGGCTGTCTACGAGCAGTACTTC. This sequence encodes CASSLGGGAVYEQYF.

This chain joins TRBV5-1 and TRBJ2-5; D unresolved. CDR1 is SGHRS, CDR2 YFSETQ, per germline. With 0 bases removed from V and 11 bases from J, the gap between germline ends came to 8 bases. This CDR3 has 11 residues. In nucleotides, the CDR3 is TGCGCCAGCAGCTTGGATCTGCGGCAGTACTTC. It specifies CASSLDLRQYF.

The V call is TRBV7-2, the J call TRBJ1-4, with D maybe TRBD1 (5 bases). In germline, CDR1 is SGHTA, CDR2 FQGNSA. The V end was cut by 5 bases, the J end by 3 bases, with 10 bases between. The CDR3 covers 14 residues. CDR3 loop: CASSPQGPNEKLFF. The CDR3 DNA is TGTGCCAGCAGCCCGCAGGGACCTAATGAAAAACTGTTTTTT.

The chain recombines TRBV7-3 with TRBJ2-3, with D unresolved. CDR1 and CDR2 from the germline V gene are SGHTA and FQGTGA. This CDR3 spans 13 amino acids. V lost 8 bases, J lost 3 bases, and 12 bases lay in between. The CDR3 DNA reads as TGTGCCAGCGGCAATGGTGTGACAGATACGCAGTATTTT. Amino acids: CASGNGVTDTQYF.

This clone appeared a few times. The chain has TRBV18 and TRBJ2-7; no firm D call. The CDR3 is 16 residues long. From germline, CDR1 is KGHSH and CDR2 LQKENI. The V end was cut by 3 bases, the J end by 6 bases, with 21 bases between. DNA of the CDR3: TGTGCCAGCTCACCCAAGGAGACAACAGTTTTCGGCGAGCAGTACTTC. Protein sequence: CASSPKETTVFGEQYF.

The chain employs TRBV5-4 and TRBJ1-2; possibly TRBD1 for D (6 bases). The germline CDR1 and CDR2 sequences are SGHNT and YYREEE (reference sequence). This CDR3 is 14 amino acids long. Trimming shortened V by 6 bases and J by 8 bases, and 20 bases separated the two germline ends. CDR3 amino acids: CASTSGGERGGYTF. CDR3 DNA: TGTGCCAGCACCTCTGGGGGCGAGAGGGGAGGCTACACCTTC.

J is TRBJ1-5 and V is TRBV5-6, with D unresolved. Trimming stripped 7 bases from V and 0 bases from J, with 11 bases between. Germline CDR1 is SGHDT and CDR2 is YYEEEE. The CDR3 loop spans 14 amino acids. The CDR3 DNA follows: TGTGCCAGCTCGAGAACATATAGCAATCAGCCCCAGCATTTT. This gives the protein CASSRTYSNQPQHF.

In nucleotides, the CDR3 is TGTGCCAGCAAAAGGACGGAGAACGAAAAACTGTTTTTT. Translated: CASKRTENEKLFF. The chain combines TRBV2 with TRBJ1-4, with unresolved D. The CDR3 contains 13 residues. V lost 7 bases and J lost 8, with 14 bases in between. From germline, CDR1 is SNHLY and CDR2 FYNNEI.

This rearrangement joins TRBV7-4 to TRBJ1-1; 8 bases align to TRBD1. Unmatched junction bases numbered 10, after V lost 4 bases and J lost 0 bases. Germline CDR1 SGHVT, CDR2 SQSDAQ. The CDR3 runs to 17 residues. The CDR3 DNA reads TGTGCCAGCAGCTCCTACGGACAGGGAAACATGAACACTGAAGCTTTCTTT. This gives the protein CASSSYGQGNMNTEAFF.

The gene calls are TRBV5-1 and TRBJ1-1, with D possibly TRBD1 on 5 matching bases. The CDR3 runs 15 residues. CDR1 SGHRS and CDR2 YFSETQ come from the germline V gene. Trimming took 6 bases from V and 1 from J, leaving 16 bases between them. CDR3 amino acids: CASILLPGPNTEAFF. In DNA form, the CDR3 reads TGCGCCAGCATCCTACTACCGGGGCCGAACACTGAAGCTTTCTTT.

The V and J genes are TRBV5-5 and TRBJ2-3; D not resolved. The CDR3 loop spans 14 amino acids. Germline CDR1 reads SGHKS; CDR2 reads YYEKEE (reference sequence). The V and J ends lost 0 bases and 4 bases respectively, with 9 bases between them. The CDR3: CASSLARSADTQYF. The CDR3 DNA is TGTGCCAGCAGCTTGGCTAGAAGTGCAGATACGCAGTATTTT. Variable domain in full (rest from reference TRBV5-5 and TRBJ2-3): DAGVTQSPTHLIKTRGQQVTLRCSPISGHKSVSWYQQVLGQGPQFIFQYYEKEERGRGNFPDRFSARQFPNYSSELNVNALLLGDSALYLCASSLARSADTQYFGPGTRLTVL.

V usage is TRBV18 and J usage is TRBJ1-6, with 8 bases lining up with TRBD1. Germline trimming cut 0 bases from V and 7 bases from J; bases unmatched to any gene: 5. The CDR3 runs to 16 residues. Germline V gives CDR1 KGHSH, CDR2 LQKENI. This CDR3 is CASSPPAGGWNSPLHF. DNA of the CDR3: TGTGCCAGCTCACCACCGGCAGGGGGCTGGAATTCACCCCTCCACTTT.

The count of this clone is one. The chain joins TRBV27 to TRBJ2-7, with 8 bases matching TRBD1. The CDR3 spans 13 residues. Losses at the gene ends were 6 bases for V and 6 bases for J; bases not matched to a gene: 7. CDR1 and CDR2 from the germline V gene are MNHEY and SMNVEV (reference sequence). The CDR3 DNA sequence: TGTGCCAGCAGCACAGCAGGGGGCGGCGAGCAGTACTTC. Translating it yields CASSTAGGGEQYF.

V usage is TRBV2 and J usage is TRBJ1-1; 10 nucleotides match TRBD1. Germline CDR1 reads SNHLY; CDR2 reads FYNNEI. CDR3 length: 14 amino acids. The trim removed 8 bases at V and 6 bases at J, leaving 9 bases unmatched. This CDR3 is CASGDRGRMAEAFF. As DNA, the CDR3 is TGTGCCAGCGGAGACAGGGGGCGGATGGCTGAAGCTTTCTTT.

As to this clone: Sequence at one end of the junction differs from germline and may be a read error. The sample carries other DNA sequences with the same CDR3. J is TRBJ2-5 and V is TRBV5-1; 7 bases fit TRBD1. Germline V lookup: CDR1 SGHRS, CDR2 YFSETQ. CDR3 length equals 14 residues. This chain's CDR3 is CASSLGTVQETQYF. The CDR3 DNA follows: TGCGCCAGCAGTTTGGGGACAGTCCAAGAGACCCAGTACTTC.

The gene calls are TRBV28 and TRBJ1-5; D is uncertain. Germline values: CDR1 MDHEN, CDR2 SYDVKM. There are 12 residues in the CDR3. V gave up 3 bases and J gave up 6 bases, with 6 bases separating them. Here the CDR3 DNA reads TGTGCCAGCAGTTTGTATCGTCAGCCCCAGCATTTT. It translates to CASSLYRQPQHF.

This clone was seen a handful of times. This sequence joins TRBV9 and TRBJ1-5; D remains ambiguous. Germline V gene sequence: CDR1 SGDLS, CDR2 YYNGEE. V was trimmed by 0 bases and J by 0 bases, leaving 13 bases between them. The CDR3 length is 17 residues. Here the CDR3 reads CASSVGDNLGSNQPQHF. For the CDR3, the DNA is TGTGCCAGCAGCGTAGGAGACAATTTGGGTAGCAATCAGCCCCAGCATTTT.